The present T cell receptor (beta chain) was sequenced within a study of human thymus T cells. Study outcomes and limitations: Blood and thymic repertoires both appeared biased in V and J gene usage.

Infants served as donors; they were healthy and Finnish and were having corrective surgery for congenital heart defects. Half of the eight donors gave roughly 0.5-1 mL blood during surgery. Genomic DNA was extracted from every available blood leukocyte. The CDR3 contains 12 residues. Details on this clone: The antigen remains undetermined.

Profiling relied on immunoSEQ multiplex PCR, and the TCRdb table lists in-frame clones only, not all of them. The profile shows about 50,000 clones, roughly 94% of them singletons. The chain combines TRBV21-1 with TRBJ2-3; the listed D gene, TRBD2, was not tested against the DNA. TRBV21-1 is a recognized pseudogene. Sequencing used blood. This clonotype originated in a girl under three years old with a congenital heart defect but otherwise immunologically healthy. This CDR3 reads CARWGGQDTQYF. CDR3 nucleotide sequence: TGTGCCAGGTGGGGGGGCCAAGATACGCAGTATTTT.